The rows below give T cell receptor beta chains drawn from one sample of a study of identical twins. TCRdb reprocessed the 5' RACE reads with MiXCR, giving one entry per CDR3 protein. Of a few hundred thousand distinct CDR3 sequences listed, 7.5% to 10% are singletons. The sample was also reused in another study, on yellow fever vaccine responses in identical twins.

The sequenced sample was PBMCs. These receptors were collected from a woman younger than 30 in good health. Both conserved end residues are part of each CDR3. The D gene is left open where the match is weak. Size tells how often a clone was seen (once, few, many) or the class of an expanded clone, and some rows leave it out.

CDR3aa: CAWSVRGPGANVLTF
CDR3nt: TGTGCCTGGAGTGTACGGGGACCTGGGGCCAACGTCCTGACTTTC
j_gene: TRBJ2-6
abundance: few
v_gene: TRBV30
d_gene: NA

CDR3aa: CASSLVPGPSQETQYF
CDR3nt: TGCGCCAGCAGCTTGGTACCCGGACCATCCCAAGAGACCCAGTACTTC
j_gene: TRBJ2-5
abundance: many
v_gene: TRBV5-1
d_gene: NA

CDR3aa: CSARDLQTGVYEQYF
CDR3nt: TGCAGTGCTAGAGATCTGCAGACAGGTGTGTACGAGCAGTACTTC
j_gene: TRBJ2-7
abundance: NA
v_gene: TRBV20-1
d_gene: NA

CDR3aa: CASSLVNIEVKADTQYF
CDR3nt: TGTGCCAGCAGCTTAGTGAATATAGAGGTGAAGGCAGATACGCAGTATTTT
j_gene: TRBJ2-3
abundance: few
v_gene: TRBV13
d_gene: NA

CDR3aa: CSAQVAGGGNEQFF
CDR3nt: TGCAGCGCCCAGGTAGCGGGAGGTGGTAATGAGCAGTTCTTC
j_gene: TRBJ2-1
abundance: NA
v_gene: TRBV29-1
d_gene: TRBD2

CDR3aa: CASSYSLSAGGPNEQFF
CDR3nt: TGTGCCAGCAGCTACTCACTATCAGCGGGGGGCCCCAATGAGCAGTTCTTC
j_gene: TRBJ2-1
abundance: many
v_gene: TRBV12-3/TRBV12-4
d_gene: TRBD2

CDR3aa: CASSQVGGVATGELFF
CDR3nt: TGTGCCAGCAGCCAAGTAGGGGGAGTGGCCACCGGGGAGCTGTTTTTT
j_gene: TRBJ2-2
abundance: NA
v_gene: TRBV3-1
d_gene: NA

CDR3aa: CASTPAGWESSYEQYF
CDR3nt: TGTGCCAGCACGCCCGCGGGCTGGGAGAGCTCCTACGAGCAGTACTTC
j_gene: TRBJ2-7
abundance: few
v_gene: TRBV5-5
d_gene: NA

CDR3aa: CASSPGGPLTGELFF
CDR3nt: TGTGCCAGCAGTCCCGGGGGCCCTCTCACCGGGGAGCTGTTTTTT
j_gene: TRBJ2-2
abundance: few
v_gene: TRBV28
d_gene: NA

CDR3aa: CASSHIAVHYEQYF
CDR3nt: TGTGCCAGCAGCCACATAGCGGTCCACTACGAGCAGTACTTC
j_gene: TRBJ2-7
abundance: NA
v_gene: TRBV3-1
d_gene: NA

CDR3aa: CASSSERPNTGELFF
CDR3nt: TGTGCCAGCAGCTCCGAGAGACCGAACACCGGGGAGCTGTTTTTT
j_gene: TRBJ2-2
abundance: few
v_gene: TRBV13
d_gene: NA

CDR3aa: CASSLRTLNTGELFF
CDR3nt: TGCGCCAGCAGCTTGAGGACCTTGAACACCGGGGAGCTGTTTTTT
j_gene: TRBJ2-2
abundance: few
v_gene: TRBV5-1
d_gene: NA

CDR3aa: CASSLFETGATYEQYF
CDR3nt: TGTGCCAGCAGCTTGTTCGAGACAGGGGCTACCTACGAGCAGTACTTC
j_gene: TRBJ2-7
abundance: few
v_gene: TRBV5-6
d_gene: TRBD1

CDR3aa: CASSSPGASYEQYF
CDR3nt: TGTGCCAGCAGTTCTCCGGGGGCGTCCTACGAGCAGTACTTC
j_gene: TRBJ2-7
abundance: many
v_gene: TRBV27
d_gene: NA

CDR3aa: CSVRTSLDEQYF
CDR3nt: TGCAGCGTCCGGACTAGTCTCGACGAGCAGTACTTC
j_gene: TRBJ2-7
abundance: many
v_gene: TRBV29-1
d_gene: TRBD2

CDR3aa: CASSQDIGTSGRASSNEQFF
CDR3nt: TGCGCCAGCAGCCAAGACATTGGGACTAGCGGGAGGGCCTCCTCTAATGAGCAGTTCTTC
j_gene: TRBJ2-1
abundance: NA
v_gene: TRBV4-3
d_gene: TRBD2

CDR3aa: CASRWSGTSVKNEQFF
CDR3nt: TGTGCCAGTAGGTGGTCGGGGACTAGCGTAAAAAATGAGCAGTTCTTC
j_gene: TRBJ2-1
abundance: NA
v_gene: TRBV19
d_gene: TRBD2

CDR3aa: CASKTTWGVEETQYF
CDR3nt: TGTGCCAGCAAAACCACTTGGGGGGTTGAGGAGACCCAGTACTTC
j_gene: TRBJ2-5
abundance: NA
v_gene: TRBV6-1
d_gene: NA

CDR3aa: CASSLVSSGGSLMPQYF
CDR3nt: TGTGCCAGCAGCTTAGTTAGTAGCGGGGGGTCTCTTATGCCGCAGTATTTT
j_gene: TRBJ2-3
abundance: NA
v_gene: TRBV7-8
d_gene: TRBD2

CDR3aa: CATSDKRYGEQFF
CDR3nt: TGTGCCACCAGTGACAAGCGGTACGGGGAGCAGTTCTTC
j_gene: TRBJ2-1
abundance: many
v_gene: TRBV24-1
d_gene: NA

CDR3aa: CASSQGSLAGGQNEQFF
CDR3nt: TGTGCCAGCAGCCAAGGTTCCCTAGCGGGGGGCCAGAATGAGCAGTTCTTC
j_gene: TRBJ2-1
abundance: few
v_gene: TRBV3-1
d_gene: TRBD2

CDR3aa: CASSRQRGHNEQFF
CDR3nt: TGTGCCAGCAGCCGACAGCGGGGGCACAATGAGCAGTTCTTC
j_gene: TRBJ2-1
abundance: few
v_gene: TRBV6-2/TRBV6-3
d_gene: TRBD2

CDR3aa: CASSPFSPGHDTQYF
CDR3nt: TGTGCCAGCAGCCCATTTTCTCCGGGGCATGATACGCAGTATTTT
j_gene: TRBJ2-3
abundance: NA
v_gene: TRBV7-2
d_gene: NA

CDR3aa: CASSLLRGGGNTIYF
CDR3nt: TGTGCCAGCAGCTTGCTCCGGGGTGGTGGAAACACCATATATTTT
j_gene: TRBJ1-3
abundance: many
v_gene: TRBV5-6
d_gene: NA